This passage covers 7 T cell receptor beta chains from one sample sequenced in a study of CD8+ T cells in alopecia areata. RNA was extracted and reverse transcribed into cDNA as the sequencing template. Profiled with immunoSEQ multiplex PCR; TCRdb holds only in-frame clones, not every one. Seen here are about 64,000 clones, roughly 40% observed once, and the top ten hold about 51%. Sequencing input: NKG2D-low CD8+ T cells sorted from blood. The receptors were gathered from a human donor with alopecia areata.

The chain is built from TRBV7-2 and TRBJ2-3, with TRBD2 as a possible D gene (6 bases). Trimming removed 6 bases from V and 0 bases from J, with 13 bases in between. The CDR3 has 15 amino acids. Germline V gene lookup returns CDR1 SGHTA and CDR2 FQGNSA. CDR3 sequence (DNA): TGTGCCAGCAGGGTCCAGGGACTCAGCACAGATACGCAGTATTTT. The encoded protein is CASRVQGLSTDTQYF.

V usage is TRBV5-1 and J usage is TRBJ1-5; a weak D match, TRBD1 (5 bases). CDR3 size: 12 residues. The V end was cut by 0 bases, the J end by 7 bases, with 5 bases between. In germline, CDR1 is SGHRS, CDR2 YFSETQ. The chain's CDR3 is CASSLEGQPQHF. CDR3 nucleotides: TGCGCCAGCAGCTTGGAGGGGCAGCCCCAGCATTTT. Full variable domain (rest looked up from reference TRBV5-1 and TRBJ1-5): KAGVTQTPRYLIKTRGQQVTLSCSPISGHRSVSWYQQTPGQGLQFLFEYFSETQRNKGNFPGRFSGRQFSNSRSEMNVSTLELGDSALYLCASSLEGQPQHFGDGTRLSIL.

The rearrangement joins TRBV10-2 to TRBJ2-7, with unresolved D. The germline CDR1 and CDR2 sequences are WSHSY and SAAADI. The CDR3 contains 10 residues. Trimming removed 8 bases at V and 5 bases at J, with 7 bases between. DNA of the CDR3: TGCGCCAGCGCCCAGGACGAGCAGTACTTC. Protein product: CASAQDEQYF.

CDR3 in amino acids: CASSQGAASSYEQYF. The CDR3 coding sequence is TGCGCCAGCAGCCAAGGGGCAGCCAGCTCCTACGAGCAGTACTTC. This rearrangement joins TRBV4-3 to TRBJ2-7; D ambiguous. The germline V and J ends were trimmed by 1 base and 0 bases, with 10 bases remaining between them. The length of the CDR3 is 15 residues. Germline CDR1 reads LGHNA; CDR2 reads YSLEER.

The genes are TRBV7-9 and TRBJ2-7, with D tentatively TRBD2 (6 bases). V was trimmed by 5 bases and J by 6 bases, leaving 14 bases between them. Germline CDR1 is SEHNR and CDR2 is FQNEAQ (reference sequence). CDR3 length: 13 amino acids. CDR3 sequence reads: CASSHPLAGEQYF. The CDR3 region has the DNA TGTGCCAGCAGCCACCCACTAGCAGGCGAGCAGTACTTC.

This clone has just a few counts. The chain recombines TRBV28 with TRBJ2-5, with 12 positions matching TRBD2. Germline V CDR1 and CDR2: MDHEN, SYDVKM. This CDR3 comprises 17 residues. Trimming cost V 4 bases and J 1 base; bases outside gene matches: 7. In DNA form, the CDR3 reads TGTGCCAGCAGTTCGATAACTAGCGGGAGGCCCCAAGAGACCCAGTACTTC. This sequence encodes CASSSITSGRPQETQYF.

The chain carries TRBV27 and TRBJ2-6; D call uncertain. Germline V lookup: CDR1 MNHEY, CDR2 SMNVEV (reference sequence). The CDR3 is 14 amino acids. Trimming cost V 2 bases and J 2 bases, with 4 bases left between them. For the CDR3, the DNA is TGTGCCAGCAGTTTAACGGCTGGGGCCAACGTCCTGACTTTC. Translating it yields CASSLTAGANVLTF.